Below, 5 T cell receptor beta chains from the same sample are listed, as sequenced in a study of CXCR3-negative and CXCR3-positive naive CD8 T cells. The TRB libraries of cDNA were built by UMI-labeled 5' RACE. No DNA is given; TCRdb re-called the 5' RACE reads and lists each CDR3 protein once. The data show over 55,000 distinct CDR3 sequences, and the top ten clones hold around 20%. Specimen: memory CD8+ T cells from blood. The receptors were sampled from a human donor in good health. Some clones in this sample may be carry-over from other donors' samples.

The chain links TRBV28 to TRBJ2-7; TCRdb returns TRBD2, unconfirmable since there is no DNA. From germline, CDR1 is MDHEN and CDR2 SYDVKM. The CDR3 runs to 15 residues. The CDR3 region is CASSLSSLAGDEQYF.

The CDR3 sequence is CAISEVGGSYNEQFF. The gene calls are TRBV10-3 and TRBJ2-1. Germline CDR1 reads ENHRY; CDR2 reads SYGVKD. The CDR3 runs to 15 residues.

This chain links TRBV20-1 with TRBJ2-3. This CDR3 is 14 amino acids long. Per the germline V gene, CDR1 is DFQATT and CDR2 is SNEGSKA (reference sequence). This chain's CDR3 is CSASTEAFTDTQYF.

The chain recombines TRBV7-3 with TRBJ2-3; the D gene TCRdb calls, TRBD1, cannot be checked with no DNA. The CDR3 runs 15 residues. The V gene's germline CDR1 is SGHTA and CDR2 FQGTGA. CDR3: CASSSPGTSASTQYF. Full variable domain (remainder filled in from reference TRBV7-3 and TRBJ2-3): GAGVSQTPSNKVTEKGKYVELRCDPISGHTALYWYRQSLGQGPEFLIYFQGTGAADDSGLPNDRFFAVRPEGSVSTLKIQRTERGDSAVYLCASSSPGTSASTQYFGPGTRLTVL.

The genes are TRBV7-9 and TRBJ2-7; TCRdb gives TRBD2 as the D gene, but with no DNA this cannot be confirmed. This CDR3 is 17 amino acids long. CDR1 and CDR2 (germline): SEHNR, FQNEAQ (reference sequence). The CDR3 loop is CASSPIRARLSSYEQYF. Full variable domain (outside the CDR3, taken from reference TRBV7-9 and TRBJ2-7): DTGVSQNPRHKITKRGQNVTFRCDPISEHNRLYWYRQTLGQGPEFLTYFQNEAQLEKSRLLSDRFSAERPKGSFSTLEIQRTEQGDSAMYLCASSPIRARLSSYEQYFGPGTRLTVT.